The sequence of this T cell receptor (beta chain) was determined in a study of cytomegalovirus exposure and HLA in healthy donors. CDR3 size: 17 residues. After removal of 0 bases from V and 2 bases from J, the junction contained 7 bases not matched to a gene. The germline V gene encodes CDR1 LGHNA and CDR2 YNFKEQ. A multiplex PCR was run with 60 Vbeta primers and 13 Jbeta primers. Sequenced by immunoSEQ multiplex PCR; TCRdb stores in-frame clones only, minus some. The sample includes around 98,000 clones, 75% to 80% of them seen just once. The source is a woman in her forties in good health and CMV-seronegative. V usage is TRBV4-2 and J usage is TRBJ2-3; 8 bases are shared with TRBD2. The source material was PBMCs. The CDR3 is CASSQDPSGGNTDTQYF. DNA of the CDR3: TGTGCCAGCAGCCAAGATCCCAGCGGGGGTAACACAGATACGCAGTATTTT.